Listed below are T cell receptor beta chains from one sample, sequenced in a study of identical twins. TCRdb itself ran the 5' RACE reads through MiXCR, one entry per CDR3 protein. The top ten clones hold around 1.7% of a sample with approximately 690,000 distinct CDR3 sequences, 5.5% to 6.5% of them seen once. Sequencing input: naive T cells sorted from blood. Receptors originate from a man aged 18 to 29 in good health. Both conserved end residues are part of each CDR3. The order of the fields is V gene, clone size, J gene, D gene, CDR3 DNA, CDR3 protein. A D gene is named only where the DNA matches it firmly. Expanded clones are given a class, and other clones once, few, many or no size at all.

V: TRBV5-1
size: few
J: TRBJ2-6
D: TRBD1
DNA: TGCGCCGGCAGCTTGGGACAGGGCTCTGGGGCCAACGTCCTGACTTTC
CDR3: CAGSLGQGSGANVLTF

V: TRBV13
size: many
J: TRBJ2-3
D: TRBD2
DNA: TGTGCCAGCAGCATAAAGCTAGCGGGGGAAAACACAGATACGCAGTATTTT
CDR3: CASSIKLAGENTDTQYF

V: TRBV29-1
size: many
J: TRBJ2-5
D: .
DNA: TGCAGCGTCGACAACAGGGTGGGGGAGACCCAGTACTTC
CDR3: CSVDNRVGETQYF

V: TRBV7-2
size: many
J: TRBJ2-5
D: TRBD2
DNA: TGTGCCAGCAGCCGGACTAGCGGGAGGGTAGAGACCCAGTACTTC
CDR3: CASSRTSGRVETQYF

V: TRBV11-1
size: many
J: TRBJ2-5
D: TRBD2
DNA: TGTGCCAGCAGCTTAGGGCCTACGAGCGGGAGAAACATAGCCCTTCAAGAGACCCAGTACTTC
CDR3: CASSLGPTSGRNIALQETQYF

V: TRBV24-1
size: few
J: TRBJ2-7
D: .
DNA: TGTGCCACCAGTGATTGGGCCGGCGGCGAGCAGTACTTC
CDR3: CATSDWAGGEQYF

V: TRBV3-1
size: .
J: TRBJ2-1
D: TRBD2
DNA: TGTGCCAGCAGCCTCAACCCTACTAGCGGGAGGGCCTTTAGGGAGCAGTTCTTC
CDR3: CASSLNPTSGRAFREQFF

V: TRBV27
size: few
J: TRBJ2-1
D: TRBD2
DNA: TGTGCCAGCACCGGACTAGCGGGAGGTCTGGGCTACAATGAGCAGTTCTTC
CDR3: CASTGLAGGLGYNEQFF

V: TRBV9
size: many
J: TRBJ2-5
D: TRBD2
DNA: TGTGCCAGCAGCGTAGCTAGCGGGAGGGAAATACAAGAGACCCAGTACTTC
CDR3: CASSVASGREIQETQYF

V: TRBV29-1
size: many
J: TRBJ1-3
D: .
DNA: TGCAGCACCAGGGACTCTGGAAACACCATATATTTT
CDR3: CSTRDSGNTIYF

V: TRBV3-1
size: few
J: TRBJ2-7
D: .
DNA: TGTGCCAGCAGCCAAGATCAAGGACTCTCCTACGAGCAGTACTTC
CDR3: CASSQDQGLSYEQYF

V: TRBV29-1
size: many
J: TRBJ2-3
D: TRBD2
DNA: TGCAGCGTTGAACCGGGACTAGCGGGAGATTTGTGGGATACGCAGTATTTT
CDR3: CSVEPGLAGDLWDTQYF

V: TRBV6-6
size: many
J: TRBJ2-1
D: .
DNA: TGTGCCAGCCGCCAGGACAATGAGCAGTTCTTC
CDR3: CASRQDNEQFF

V: TRBV20-1
size: many
J: TRBJ2-3
D: .
DNA: TGCAGTGCTTGGCGGACTGGGTCAGGGGATACGCAGTATTTT
CDR3: CSAWRTGSGDTQYF

V: TRBV29-1
size: few
J: TRBJ2-3
D: TRBD2
DNA: TGCAGCGTCACTCGCCATCTAGCGGGAGGGCCTAGGAGTAGCACAGATACGCAGTATTTT
CDR3: CSVTRHLAGGPRSSTDTQYF

V: TRBV5-1
size: few
J: TRBJ2-1
D: TRBD1
DNA: TGCGCCAGCAGCGCCCGACAGGGCCCCATCAATGAGCAGTTCTTC
CDR3: CASSARQGPINEQFF

V: TRBV2
size: many
J: TRBJ2-3
D: .
DNA: TGTGCCAGCAGTTACAACACAGATACGCAGTATTTT
CDR3: CASSYNTDTQYF

V: TRBV5-1
size: many
J: TRBJ1-3
D: .
DNA: TGCGCCAGCAGCGACCTTGGAAACACCATATATTTT
CDR3: CASSDLGNTIYF

V: TRBV29-1
size: .
J: TRBJ2-1
D: .
DNA: TGCAGCGTTGCCCGAACGGGCAATGAGCAGTTCTTC
CDR3: CSVARTGNEQFF

V: TRBV7-6
size: few
J: TRBJ2-1
D: TRBD2
DNA: TGTGCCAGCAGCACCGGACTAGCGGGAGTGAATTTCTACAATGAGCAGTTCTTC
CDR3: CASSTGLAGVNFYNEQFF

V: TRBV5-1
size: .
J: TRBJ1-1
D: TRBD1
DNA: TGCGCCAGCAGCTTGGAAGGGGTCGGGACAGGGATCACTGAAGCTTTCTTT
CDR3: CASSLEGVGTGITEAFF

V: TRBV5-1
size: .
J: TRBJ2-3
D: TRBD2
DNA: TGCGCCAGCAGCCCATCGACTAGCGGGGTCCCTCGCACAGATACGCAGTATTTT
CDR3: CASSPSTSGVPRTDTQYF

V: TRBV7-9
size: few
J: TRBJ2-3
D: TRBD2
DNA: TGTGCCAGCAGCTTAGGAGCGGGAGTTCCAGATACGCAGTATTTT
CDR3: CASSLGAGVPDTQYF

V: TRBV18
size: many
J: TRBJ1-1
D: .
DNA: TGTGCCAGCTCCTCGAACTCGAACACTGAAGCTTTCTTT
CDR3: CASSSNSNTEAFF

V: TRBV3-1
size: few
J: TRBJ1-5
D: .
DNA: TGTGCCAGCAGCCAAGATCTTGGAGGGGGTCAGCCCCAGCATTTT
CDR3: CASSQDLGGGQPQHF

V: TRBV29-1
size: .
J: TRBJ2-3
D: TRBD2
DNA: TGCAGCGTCTCAATCGGACTAGCGGGAGCTTCGGCGGCCACAGATACGCAGTATTTT
CDR3: CSVSIGLAGASAATDTQYF

V: TRBV20-1
size: .
J: TRBJ2-1
D: .
DNA: TGCAGTGCCCAGGACTTCTACAATGAGCAGTTCTTC
CDR3: CSAQDFYNEQFF

V: TRBV9
size: many
J: TRBJ2-7
D: .
DNA: TGTGCCAGCAGCATCTCGGGGCTAGCGTACGAGCAGTACTTC
CDR3: CASSISGLAYEQYF

V: TRBV24-1
size: few
J: TRBJ1-1
D: .
DNA: TGTGCCACCAGTGATTTGAGGTCACGGAAGGAAGCTTTCTTT
CDR3: CATSDLRSRKEAFF

V: TRBV10-2
size: many
J: TRBJ2-1
D: TRBD2
DNA: TGCGCCAGTAGCGGGAGCGATGAGCAGTTCTTC
CDR3: CASSGSDEQFF

V: TRBV7-9
size: few
J: TRBJ2-3
D: .
DNA: TGTGCCAGCAGCCAGTTGAGGACCCGTGTAGATACGCAGTATTTT
CDR3: CASSQLRTRVDTQYF

V: TRBV5-1
size: many
J: TRBJ2-7
D: .
DNA: TGCGCCAGCAGCTTGAGTGGTGGCACCCAACAGGGAGAAGAGCAGTACTTC
CDR3: CASSLSGGTQQGEEQYF

V: TRBV29-1
size: many
J: TRBJ2-2
D: .
DNA: TGCAGCGTGCCGAAAGGGACCGGGGAGCTGTTTTTT
CDR3: CSVPKGTGELFF

V: TRBV29-1
size: once
J: TRBJ2-3
D: .
DNA: TGCAGCGTTGAAGAGGGCGGACATAGCACAGATACGCAGTATTTT
CDR3: CSVEEGGHSTDTQYF

V: TRBV29-1
size: few
J: TRBJ2-7
D: .
DNA: TGCAGCGTTGAGGAAAGGGTTTTGGGTAAGCAGTACTTC
CDR3: CSVEERVLGKQYF

V: TRBV12-5
size: .
J: TRBJ1-3
D: .
DNA: TGTGCTAGCACCCGATCGGGGCCTGGAAACACCATATATTTT
CDR3: CASTRSGPGNTIYF

V: TRBV4-1
size: .
J: TRBJ1-6
D: .
DNA: TGCGCCAGCAGCCAAGTTGTGCCAGAAAATTCACCCCTCCACTTT
CDR3: CASSQVVPENSPLHF

V: TRBV7-2
size: .
J: TRBJ1-1
D: .
DNA: TGTGCCAGCAGCTTAGCGGACAGAATTATGAACACTGAAGCTTTCTTT
CDR3: CASSLADRIMNTEAFF

V: TRBV29-1
size: many
J: TRBJ2-2
D: .
DNA: TGCAGCGCCGGGGTACAAGGAAACACCGGGGAGCTGTTTTTT
CDR3: CSAGVQGNTGELFF

V: TRBV20-1
size: few
J: TRBJ2-7
D: .
DNA: TGCAGTGCTAGAGGGACAACAGGACTGCGGTTC
CDR3: CSARGTTGLRF

V: TRBV10-3
size: many
J: TRBJ2-1
D: .
DNA: TGTGCCATCAGGGAGGACAGAAGAAACAATGAGCAGTTCTTC
CDR3: CAIREDRRNNEQFF

V: TRBV18
size: few
J: TRBJ2-3
D: .
DNA: TGTGCCAGCTCACCACCTAGATTAACAGATACGCAGTATTTT
CDR3: CASSPPRLTDTQYF

V: TRBV6-5
size: many
J: TRBJ2-5
D: .
DNA: TGTGCCAGCAGTCCCCCATTTGAGACCCAGTACTTC
CDR3: CASSPPFETQYF

V: TRBV12-3/TRBV12-4
size: many
J: TRBJ2-1
D: TRBD2
DNA: TGTGCCAGCAGTCTAGCGGGAGGAACTAACAATGAGCAGTTCTTC
CDR3: CASSLAGGTNNEQFF

V: TRBV7-9
size: few
J: TRBJ1-1
D: .
DNA: TGTGCCAGCATCCTTCCGTGGGGGACTGAAGCTTTCTTT
CDR3: CASILPWGTEAFF

V: TRBV20-1
size: many
J: TRBJ1-2
D: .
DNA: TGCAGTGCTAAGGGGGGGGCAGGGATCGGCTATGGCTACACCTTC
CDR3: CSAKGGAGIGYGYTF

V: TRBV5-1
size: many
J: TRBJ1-1
D: .
DNA: TGCGCCAGCAGCTTGCAAGGGAAAAACACTGAAGCTTTCTTT
CDR3: CASSLQGKNTEAFF

V: TRBV12-3/TRBV12-4
size: many
J: TRBJ2-3
D: TRBD2
DNA: TGTGCCAGCAGACCCTTTAACGTGCGGGAGAAATCCGATACGCAGTATTTT
CDR3: CASRPFNVREKSDTQYF

V: TRBV29-1
size: many
J: TRBJ2-7
D: TRBD2
DNA: TGCAGCACGACTAGCGGCTACGAGCAGTACTTC
CDR3: CSTTSGYEQYF

V: TRBV18
size: .
J: TRBJ2-1
D: TRBD2
DNA: TGTGCCAGCTCAAGAGCGGGAGGTGAGCAGTTCTTC
CDR3: CASSRAGGEQFF

V: TRBV5-6
size: many
J: TRBJ1-2
D: TRBD1
DNA: TGTGCCAGCAGCTTGGTTCAGGGGGCGAGCTATGGCTACACCTTC
CDR3: CASSLVQGASYGYTF

V: TRBV10-3
size: few
J: TRBJ2-7
D: TRBD2
DNA: TGTGCCATCAGTGGGCCCTCCCAAAGCGGGAGACCTACCTACGAGCAGTACTTC
CDR3: CAISGPSQSGRPTYEQYF

V: TRBV4-1
size: many
J: TRBJ1-2
D: .
DNA: TGCGCCAGCAGCCAAGTATCTGCAGAAAGGAACTATGGCTACACCTTC
CDR3: CASSQVSAERNYGYTF

V: TRBV12-3/TRBV12-4
size: many
J: TRBJ2-5
D: .
DNA: TGTGCCAGCAGTTTCGAGGGACGGACATCAAAAGAGACCCAGTACTTC
CDR3: CASSFEGRTSKETQYF

V: TRBV29-1
size: many
J: TRBJ1-1
D: .
DNA: TGCAGCGTTGGCGGGACTGACACTGAAGCTTTCTTT
CDR3: CSVGGTDTEAFF

V: TRBV12-3/TRBV12-4
size: few
J: TRBJ2-2
D: TRBD1
DNA: TGTGCCAGCAACCCGGGGACAGGGAACACCGGGGAGCTGTTTTTT
CDR3: CASNPGTGNTGELFF

V: TRBV30
size: many
J: TRBJ2-1
D: .
DNA: TGTGCCTGGAGTGTGAGGGACTGGAATGAGCAGTTCTTC
CDR3: CAWSVRDWNEQFF

V: TRBV6-5
size: few
J: TRBJ2-1
D: TRBD1
DNA: TGTGCCAGCAGTTACTCGACAGGGACAGGGGCCCACAATGAGCAGTTCTTC
CDR3: CASSYSTGTGAHNEQFF

V: TRBV10-3
size: many
J: TRBJ2-1
D: TRBD2
DNA: TGTGCCATCAGTGGGACCGGGACTAGCGCCACCGACAATGAGCAGTTCTTC
CDR3: CAISGTGTSATDNEQFF